This T cell receptor (beta chain) was profiled in a study of Ad26.COV2.S vaccination and SARS-CoV-2 variants. Treatment reported: some 20 received Ad26.COV2.S at low or high dose, single or two shots; about 5 received placebo; per-sample allocation not given. The study sampled participants on day 63 after the first vaccine or placebo injection. The V segment lost 9 bases and the J segment 1 base; nucleotides outside the gene matches: 3. Germline-derived CDR1 and CDR2 are LNHDA and SQIVND (reference sequence). The CDR3 spans 13 residues. Measured with immunoSEQ multiplex PCR; TCRdb has only the in-frame clones, and not every one. The top ten clones hold roughly 6% of a sample with 330,000 or so clones, 90% of them seen once.

The source was peripheral blood, collected in a trial of Ad26.COV2.S vaccine versus placebo. The sequence was obtained from a person aged 18-65 years who received the Ad26.COV2.S COVID-19 vaccine or a placebo. The chain has TRBV19 and TRBJ1-1, with 9 bases aligning to TRBD1. The CDR3 coding sequence is TGTGCCAGCAGGGACAGGGAGAACACTGAAGCTTTCTTT. This gives the protein CASRDRENTEAFF.